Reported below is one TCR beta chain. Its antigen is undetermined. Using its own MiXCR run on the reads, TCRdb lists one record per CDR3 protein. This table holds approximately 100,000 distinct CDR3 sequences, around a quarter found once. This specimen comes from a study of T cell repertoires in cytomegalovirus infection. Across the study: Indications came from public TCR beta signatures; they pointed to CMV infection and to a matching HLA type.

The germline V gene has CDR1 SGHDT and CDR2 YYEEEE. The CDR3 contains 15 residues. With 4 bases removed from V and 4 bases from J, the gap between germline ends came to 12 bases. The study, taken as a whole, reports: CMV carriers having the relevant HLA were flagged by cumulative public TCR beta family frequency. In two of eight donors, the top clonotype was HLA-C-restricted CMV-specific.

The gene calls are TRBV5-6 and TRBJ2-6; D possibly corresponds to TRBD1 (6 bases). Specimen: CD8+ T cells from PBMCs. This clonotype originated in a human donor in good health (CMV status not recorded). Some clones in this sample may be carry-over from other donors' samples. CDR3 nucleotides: TGTGCCAGCAGCCCGGACAGTACCGGGGCCAACGTCCTGACTTTC. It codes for CASSPDSTGANVLTF.